Listed below are T cell receptor beta chains from one sample, sequenced in a study of T cell responses to AZD1222 COVID-19 vaccine. The repertoire was sequenced with immunoSEQ multiplex PCR; TCRdb's copy has only in-frame clones and lacks some. The table has 88,000 or so clones, about nine tenths seen once. The sample was peripheral blood, taken on day 0 of AZD1222 vaccination. These receptor sequences come from an adult in good health. Each CDR3 is given with its conserved first and last residue. Each record gives: CDR3 protein, CDR3 DNA, clone size, D gene, V gene, J gene. D genes are given only for firm matches. The size entry is marked missing in some rows and otherwise reads once, few, many or a size class.

CDR3 protein: CASSVDNEQFF; CDR3 DNA: TGTGCCAGCTCAGTTGACAATGAGCAGTTCTTC; clone size: .; D gene: .; V gene: TRBV18; J gene: TRBJ2-1
CDR3 protein: CASSQGFLSEQETQYF; CDR3 DNA: TGTGCCAGCAGCCAGGGGTTTTTGTCAGAACAAGAGACCCAGTACTTC; clone size: .; D gene: .; V gene: TRBV3-1/TRBV3-2; J gene: TRBJ2-5
CDR3 protein: CAWKEDMNTEAFF; CDR3 DNA: TGTGCCTGGAAGGAAGACATGAACACTGAAGCTTTCTTT; clone size: few; D gene: .; V gene: TRBV30; J gene: TRBJ1-1
CDR3 protein: CASSSGGSESDGYTF; CDR3 DNA: TGTGCCAGCAGTTCTGGGGGGTCCGAATCTGATGGCTACACCTTC; clone size: .; D gene: .; V gene: TRBV6-5; J gene: TRBJ1-2
CDR3 protein: CSASRGGAAYNEQFF; CDR3 DNA: TGCAGTGCTAGTCGCGGGGGGGCCGCTTACAATGAGCAGTTCTTC; clone size: .; D gene: TRBD2; V gene: TRBV20-1; J gene: TRBJ2-1
CDR3 protein: CASSQSGSFYNEQFF; CDR3 DNA: TGTGCCAGCAGCCAGAGCGGGAGTTTCTACAATGAGCAGTTCTTC; clone size: .; D gene: TRBD2; V gene: TRBV3-1/TRBV3-2; J gene: TRBJ2-1
CDR3 protein: CASSLALASTNYGYTF; CDR3 DNA: TGTGCCAGCAGCTTAGCGTTGGCCTCCACTAACTATGGCTACACCTTC; clone size: .; D gene: .; V gene: TRBV7-9; J gene: TRBJ1-2
CDR3 protein: CAWSAMNGYTF; CDR3 DNA: TGTGCCTGGAGCGCCATGAATGGCTACACCTTC; clone size: .; D gene: .; V gene: TRBV30; J gene: TRBJ1-2
CDR3 protein: CASSSGLAGGFSYNEQFF; CDR3 DNA: TGTGCCAGCAGCTCTGGACTAGCGGGGGGGTTCTCCTACAATGAGCAGTTCTTC; clone size: once; D gene: TRBD2; V gene: TRBV7-9; J gene: TRBJ2-1
CDR3 protein: CSVGGGAFGQPQHF; CDR3 DNA: TGCAGCGTTGGAGGGGGGGCGTTTGGTCAGCCCCAGCATTTT; clone size: .; D gene: .; V gene: TRBV29-1; J gene: TRBJ1-5
CDR3 protein: CASSQAGTGSYEQYF; CDR3 DNA: TGTGCCAGCAGCCAGGCCGGGACAGGCTCCTACGAGCAGTACTTC; clone size: .; D gene: TRBD1; V gene: TRBV6-5; J gene: TRBJ2-7
CDR3 protein: CASSFRDKPYEQYF; CDR3 DNA: TGTGCCAGCAGCTTCCGGGACAAGCCCTACGAGCAGTACTTC; clone size: .; D gene: .; V gene: TRBV5-4; J gene: TRBJ2-7
CDR3 protein: CASSAGLKDTQYF; CDR3 DNA: TGTGCCAGCTCAGCGGGACTTAAAGATACGCAGTATTTT; clone size: .; D gene: .; V gene: TRBV18; J gene: TRBJ2-3
CDR3 protein: CASSAQGQGKNTEAFF; CDR3 DNA: TGTGCCAGCAGTGCCCAAGGACAGGGGAAAAACACTGAAGCTTTCTTT; clone size: .; D gene: TRBD1; V gene: TRBV27; J gene: TRBJ1-1
CDR3 protein: CASSGGAADTQYF; CDR3 DNA: TGTGCCTCTAGCGGGGGGGCCGCCGATACGCAGTATTTT; clone size: .; D gene: TRBD2; V gene: TRBV30; J gene: TRBJ2-3
CDR3 protein: CASSDQGGADTQYF; CDR3 DNA: TGTGCCAGCAGTGATCAAGGGGGCGCGGATACGCAGTATTTT; clone size: .; D gene: TRBD1; V gene: TRBV2; J gene: TRBJ2-3
CDR3 protein: CASSQSEGYRKTQYF; CDR3 DNA: TGTGCCAGCAGTCAGTCTGAGGGGTATCGGAAGACCCAGTACTTC; clone size: .; D gene: .; V gene: TRBV6-2/TRBV6-3; J gene: TRBJ2-5
CDR3 protein: CASSLGTGDGYTF; CDR3 DNA: TGTGCCAGCAGCCTTGGGACAGGGGACGGCTACACCTTC; clone size: once; D gene: TRBD1; V gene: TRBV11-2; J gene: TRBJ1-2
CDR3 protein: CASSPSSGNQPQHF; CDR3 DNA: TGCGCCAGCAGCCCATCTTCGGGAAATCAGCCCCAGCATTTT; clone size: .; D gene: .; V gene: TRBV4-3; J gene: TRBJ1-5
CDR3 protein: CASSLTVNTEAFF; CDR3 DNA: TGTGCCAGCAGCTTAACCGTGAACACTGAAGCTTTCTTT; clone size: .; D gene: .; V gene: TRBV7-3; J gene: TRBJ1-1
CDR3 protein: CASSQEHQKSYGYTF; CDR3 DNA: TGTGCCAGCAGCCAAGAGCACCAGAAATCCTATGGCTACACCTTC; clone size: once; D gene: .; V gene: TRBV4-2; J gene: TRBJ1-2
CDR3 protein: CSGFRSTDTQYF; CDR3 DNA: TGCAGCGGGTTTCGAAGCACAGATACGCAGTATTTT; clone size: .; D gene: .; V gene: TRBV29-1; J gene: TRBJ2-3
CDR3 protein: CASSQRGLGMDTQYF; CDR3 DNA: TGCGCCAGCAGCCAAAGGGGACTGGGGATGGATACGCAGTATTTT; clone size: .; D gene: .; V gene: TRBV4-3; J gene: TRBJ2-3
CDR3 protein: CASSYSYAGRYGYTF; CDR3 DNA: TGTGCCAGCAGTTACAGTTATGCAGGCAGATATGGCTACACCTTC; clone size: .; D gene: .; V gene: TRBV6-5; J gene: TRBJ1-2
CDR3 protein: CASSLVGGVGNEQFF; CDR3 DNA: TGTGCCAGCAGCTTAGTCGGGGGTGTGGGCAATGAGCAGTTCTTC; clone size: .; D gene: .; V gene: TRBV7-2; J gene: TRBJ2-1
CDR3 protein: CASSSRSGNTIYF; CDR3 DNA: TGTGCCAGCAGTTCTCGTAGTGGAAACACCATATATTTT; clone size: .; D gene: .; V gene: TRBV6-5; J gene: TRBJ1-3
CDR3 protein: CASRKERTGHYGYTF; CDR3 DNA: TGTGCCAGCAGAAAAGAACGGACAGGGCACTATGGCTACACCTTC; clone size: .; D gene: TRBD1; V gene: TRBV6-5; J gene: TRBJ1-2
CDR3 protein: CASSPIPGQGRDTQYF; CDR3 DNA: TGTGCCAGCAGCCCCATTCCGGGACAGGGGAGGGATACGCAGTATTTT; clone size: .; D gene: TRBD1; V gene: TRBV7-9; J gene: TRBJ2-3
CDR3 protein: CASSLRGSNYGYTF; CDR3 DNA: TGTGCCAGCAGTTTGCGAGGGTCTAACTATGGCTACACCTTC; clone size: .; D gene: .; V gene: TRBV27; J gene: TRBJ1-2
CDR3 protein: CAWSALGESGANVLTF; CDR3 DNA: TGTGCCTGGAGTGCCCTGGGTGAATCTGGGGCCAACGTCCTGACTTTC; clone size: .; D gene: .; V gene: TRBV30; J gene: TRBJ2-6
CDR3 protein: CASSVNRGNTGELFF; CDR3 DNA: TGTGCCAGCAGCGTAAACAGGGGGAACACCGGGGAGCTGTTTTTT; clone size: .; D gene: TRBD1; V gene: TRBV9; J gene: TRBJ2-2
CDR3 protein: CASSLALAGGPSSSYNEQFF; CDR3 DNA: TGTGCCAGCAGCTTAGCGCTAGCGGGAGGGCCAAGTAGCTCCTACAATGAGCAGTTCTTC; clone size: once; D gene: TRBD2; V gene: TRBV7-6; J gene: TRBJ2-1
CDR3 protein: CASSRGTENTEAFF; CDR3 DNA: TGCGCCAGCAGCCGAGGAACCGAGAACACTGAAGCTTTCTTT; clone size: .; D gene: .; V gene: TRBV5-1; J gene: TRBJ1-1
CDR3 protein: CASSRVSESSYEQYF; CDR3 DNA: TGCGCCAGCAGCCGCGTCAGCGAGAGCTCCTACGAGCAGTACTTC; clone size: .; D gene: .; V gene: TRBV4-3; J gene: TRBJ2-7
CDR3 protein: CASSPGTFWGRHNEKLFF; CDR3 DNA: TGTGCCAGCAGCCCTGGGACCTTCTGGGGCAGACATAATGAAAAACTGTTTTTT; clone size: .; D gene: .; V gene: TRBV7-8; J gene: TRBJ1-4
CDR3 protein: CASSSTGGKRYTEAFF; CDR3 DNA: TGTGCCAGCAGCTCCACCGGTGGAAAGCGATACACTGAAGCTTTCTTT; clone size: few; D gene: .; V gene: TRBV5-6; J gene: TRBJ1-1
CDR3 protein: CASVGQGSTEAFF; CDR3 DNA: TGTGCTAGTGTGGGACAGGGCAGTACTGAAGCTTTCTTT; clone size: .; D gene: TRBD1; V gene: TRBV12-5; J gene: TRBJ1-1
CDR3 protein: CASSDTANRNQPQHF; CDR3 DNA: TGTGCCAGCAGTGATACAGCTAATAGGAATCAGCCCCAGCATTTT; clone size: .; D gene: .; V gene: TRBV2; J gene: TRBJ1-5
CDR3 protein: CASSLHSSDSDNSPLHF; CDR3 DNA: TGTGCCAGCAGCTTACACTCGTCCGACAGCGATAATTCACCCCTCCACTTT; clone size: few; D gene: .; V gene: TRBV7-6; J gene: TRBJ1-6
CDR3 protein: CASIRGSSYNSPLHF; CDR3 DNA: TGTGCCAGCATTCGGGGGAGCTCCTATAATTCACCCCTCCACTTT; clone size: .; D gene: .; V gene: TRBV28; J gene: TRBJ1-6
CDR3 protein: CASSPGAGVLMSEQFF; CDR3 DNA: TGTGCCAGCAGCCCCGGGGCGGGAGTTCTCATGAGTGAGCAGTTCTTC; clone size: .; D gene: TRBD2; V gene: TRBV7-2; J gene: TRBJ2-1
CDR3 protein: CAWSQPSGRDTNTGELFF; CDR3 DNA: TGTGCCTGGAGTCAACCTAGCGGGAGAGATACGAACACCGGGGAGCTGTTTTTT; clone size: .; D gene: TRBD2; V gene: TRBV30; J gene: TRBJ2-2
CDR3 protein: CASSQGGDSYNEQFF; CDR3 DNA: TGCGCCAGCAGCCAAGGCGGGGACTCCTACAATGAGCAGTTCTTC; clone size: .; D gene: .; V gene: TRBV4-1; J gene: TRBJ2-1
CDR3 protein: CASSNPGPGPWSGYTF; CDR3 DNA: TGTGCCAGCAGTAACCCGGGACCTGGGCCGTGGAGTGGCTACACCTTC; clone size: .; D gene: .; V gene: TRBV6-2/TRBV6-3; J gene: TRBJ1-2
CDR3 protein: CASSEWGTLSNQPQHF; CDR3 DNA: TGTGCCAGCAGTGAATGGGGGACTTTGAGCAATCAGCCCCAGCATTTT; clone size: .; D gene: .; V gene: TRBV6-1; J gene: TRBJ1-5
CDR3 protein: CAHRRQGRTEAFF; CDR3 DNA: TGTGCCCATAGAAGACAGGGAAGAACTGAAGCTTTCTTT; clone size: .; D gene: TRBD1; V gene: TRBV10-3; J gene: TRBJ1-1
CDR3 protein: CASSLLATGGFANTGELFF; CDR3 DNA: TGTGCCAGCAGCTTATTGGCTACCGGCGGGTTTGCGAACACCGGGGAGCTGTTTTTT; clone size: .; D gene: .; V gene: TRBV11-2; J gene: TRBJ2-2
CDR3 protein: CASSLEVEETQYF; CDR3 DNA: TGTGCCAGCAGCTTAGAGGTTGAAGAGACCCAGTACTTC; clone size: .; D gene: .; V gene: TRBV5-4; J gene: TRBJ2-5
CDR3 protein: CASSEPGTLGNTIYF; CDR3 DNA: TGTGCCAGCAGTGAGCCGGGCACCTTAGGAAACACCATATATTTT; clone size: once; D gene: .; V gene: TRBV25-1; J gene: TRBJ1-3
CDR3 protein: CASSSFPTGGGETQYF; CDR3 DNA: TGTGCCAGCAGCTCGTTTCCGACAGGGGGCGGTGAGACCCAGTACTTC; clone size: .; D gene: TRBD1; V gene: TRBV5-5; J gene: TRBJ2-5